These 17 T cell receptor beta chains were sequenced from one sample in a study of control samples from healthy donors and cancer patients. Assay used: immunoSEQ multiplex PCR; TCRdb lists only in-frame clones, some missing. The data show approximately 58,000 clones, about 90% seen once. Input material: PBMCs. The receptors come from a woman aged 55-69 years with lung cancer.

This clone was seen only a few times. Other DNA sequences of this sample code for an identical CDR3. The V call is TRBV19, the J call TRBJ1-3; D is undetermined. Germline V gene data show CDR1 as LNHDA and CDR2 as SQIVND (reference sequence). Trimming pared 1 base from V and 0 bases from J, leaving 10 bases between. CDR3 length: 16 amino acids. The CDR3 bases are TGTGCCAGTAGTATAGGAGGGTCAAGCTCTGGAAACACCATATATTTT. The encoded protein is CASSIGGSSSGNTIYF. The full variable domain, its missing parts supplied by reference TRBV19 and TRBJ1-3, is DGGITQSPKYLFRKEGQNVTLSCEQNLNHDAMYWYRQDPGQGLRLIYYSQIVNDFQKGDIAEGYSVSREKKESFPLTVTSAQKNPTAFYLCASSIGGSSSGNTIYFGEGSWLTVV.

This chain connects TRBV27 to TRBJ1-2, with D perhaps TRBD1 (5 bases). With 1 base removed from V and 3 bases from J, the gap between germline ends came to 12 bases. From germline, CDR1 is MNHEY and CDR2 SMNVEV (reference sequence). The CDR3 extends over 15 amino acids. The chain's CDR3 is CASSLLGRDHYGYTF. In DNA form, the CDR3 reads TGTGCCAGCAGTTTATTAGGCAGGGACCACTATGGCTACACCTTC.

A few counts support this clone. This chain uses TRBV5-6 with TRBJ2-2; 9 bases are shared with TRBD2. Trimming took 3 bases from V and 6 from J; bases not matched to a gene: 6. Germline CDR1 is SGHDT and CDR2 is YYEEEE. The CDR3 contains 15 residues. In DNA, the CDR3 is TGTGCCAGCAGCTATAGCGGGGGATATTCCGGGGAGCTGTTTTTT. Encoded protein: CASSYSGGYSGELFF.

V gene TRBV9 combines with J gene TRBJ2-2; no firm D call. Looked up from germline, CDR1 is SGDLS and CDR2 is YYNGEE. The CDR3 runs to 17 residues. With 4 bases removed from V and 0 bases from J, the gap between germline ends came to 16 bases. The DNA of the CDR3 is TGTGCCAGCAGCTCCAGTGGGAATGTCGCGAACACCGGGGAGCTGTTTTTT. The encoded protein is CASSSSGNVANTGELFF.

The J gene is TRBJ1-5, the V gene TRBV6-5, with a tentative D call TRBD1 (5 bases). This CDR3 has 14 amino acids. V was trimmed by 11 bases and J by 7 bases, leaving 21 bases between them. Looked up from germline, CDR1 is MNHEY and CDR2 is SVGAGI. CDR3 sequence (DNA): TGTGCCTGCGGAGGCGGGGGTGAGGGGCAGCCCCAGCATTTT. It specifies CACGGGGEGQPQHF.

Only one count was recorded for this clone. The chain employs TRBV9 and TRBJ1-2, with a weak D call TRBD1 (5 bases). The CDR3 runs to 14 residues. Looked up from germline, CDR1 is SGDLS and CDR2 is YYNGEE. V gave up 3 bases and J gave up 1 base, with 10 bases separating them. CDR3: CASSATGFNYGYTF. CDR3 bases: TGTGCCAGCAGCGCCACAGGTTTTAACTATGGCTACACCTTC.

The genes are TRBV5-1 and TRBJ2-3; 14 positions match TRBD2. Germline CDR1 is SGHRS and CDR2 is YFSETQ. The V segment lost 0 bases and the J segment 0 bases; nucleotides outside the gene matches: 3. This CDR3 is built from 18 residues. CDR3 sequence (DNA): TGCGCCAGCAGCTTGGGACTAGCGGGGGGGATCAGCACAGATACGCAGTATTTT. It codes for CASSLGLAGGISTDTQYF.

J is TRBJ1-2 and V is TRBV29-1; 7 bases agree with TRBD1. The length of the CDR3 is 13 residues. The trim removed 4 bases at V and 6 bases at J, leaving 8 bases unmatched. Germline V gene lookup returns CDR1 SQVTM and CDR2 ANQGSEA. The CDR3, as DNA: TGCAGCGTTGCACGGGCAGGGGGTGATGGCTACACCTTC. This sequence encodes CSVARAGGDGYTF.

The gene calls are TRBV4-2 and TRBJ2-5, with 8 bases fitting TRBD1. This CDR3 region has 16 residues. Germline V gene sequence: CDR1 LGHNA, CDR2 YNFKEQ. The J segment lost 0 bases and the V segment lost 4 bases, leaving 7 bases of the junction unmatched. CDR3 region: CASSRSGQGDQETQYF. In DNA, the CDR3 is TGTGCCAGCAGCCGCTCAGGACAGGGAGACCAAGAGACCCAGTACTTC.

Turning to this clone: One end of the junction varies from germline; a read error may be responsible. The chain is built from TRBV28 and TRBJ2-7, with 8 bases fitting TRBD2. Germline V gene lookup returns CDR1 MDHEN and CDR2 SYDVKM. The CDR3 loop spans 11 amino acids. CDR3 DNA: TGTGTCAGCGGGGGTTTTTACGAGCAGTACTTC. Translation: CVSGGFYEQYF.

The CDR3: CASSLSGGDSTYEQYF. The CDR3 DNA reads as TGTGCCAGCAGCTTATCCGGGGGAGACTCTACTTACGAGCAGTACTTC. V and J are TRBV7-8 and TRBJ2-7; weak D call: TRBD2 (6 bases). V shed 2 bases and J shed 4 bases, with 18 bases lying between them. CDR3 length: 16 amino acids. Germline V CDR1 and CDR2: SGHVS, FQNEAQ.

This rearrangement joins TRBV5-6 to TRBJ1-5; D is possibly TRBD1 (5 bases). This CDR3 comprises 14 residues. V gave up 2 bases and J gave up 6 bases, with 12 bases separating them. In germline, CDR1 is SGHDT, CDR2 YYEEEE. The CDR3, as DNA: TGTGCCAGCAGCTTTGGCCTTGGGGGTCAGCCCCAGCATTTT. Translation: CASSFGLGGQPQHF.

V gene TRBV5-1 combines with J gene TRBJ2-7; 8 positions agree with TRBD2. The V and J ends lost 0 bases and 7 bases, in that order; junction bases with no gene match: 9. The germline V gene encodes CDR1 SGHRS and CDR2 YFSETQ. The CDR3 sequence is 15 residues long. Written as DNA, the CDR3 is TGCGCCAGCAGCTTGGCGGCGGGAGGTCAAAGGGAGCAGTACTTC. It codes for CASSLAAGGQREQYF.

This chain joins TRBV7-9 and TRBJ2-3, with 7 bases lining up with TRBD2. Germline V gene lookup returns CDR1 SEHNR and CDR2 FQNEAQ (reference sequence). This CDR3 comprises 16 residues. The V and J ends lost 4 bases and 4 bases, in that order; junction bases with no gene match: 11. CDR3 sequence reads: CASSSRQTSGADTQYF. The CDR3 DNA follows: TGTGCCAGCAGCTCTCGGCAGACCAGCGGGGCAGATACGCAGTATTTT.

The V gene is TRBV5-8, the J gene TRBJ2-7, with 8 bases matching TRBD2. The CDR3 totals 15 residues. Unmatched junction bases numbered 6, after V lost 1 base and J lost 3 bases. CDR1 and CDR2 from the germline V gene are SGHTS and YDEGEE. In DNA form, the CDR3 reads TGTGCCAGCAGCTTGAACGGGAGGGGGTTCTACGAGCAGTACTTC. Protein: CASSLNGRGFYEQYF.

This clone appeared a few times. CDR3 nucleotides: TGTGCCTGGGACAGGGGGAACACTGAAGCTTTCTTT. Its protein product is CAWDRGNTEAFF. The chain uses TRBV30 and TRBJ1-1; 8 positions match TRBD1. The CDR3 totals 12 residues. The J segment lost 1 base and the V segment lost 5 bases, leaving 0 bases of the junction unmatched. Germline CDR1 GTSNPN, CDR2 SVGIG (reference sequence).

V is TRBV6-5 and J is TRBJ2-7; 12 nucleotides align to TRBD2. Trimming at V came to 6 bases and at J to 2 bases, leaving 5 bases not matched to a gene. The germline CDR1 and CDR2 sequences are MNHEY and SVGAGI. This CDR3 is 15 amino acids long. The CDR3 reads CASRPSSGGAYEQYF. The CDR3 DNA reads TGTGCCAGCAGGCCATCTAGCGGGGGGGCCTACGAGCAGTACTTC.